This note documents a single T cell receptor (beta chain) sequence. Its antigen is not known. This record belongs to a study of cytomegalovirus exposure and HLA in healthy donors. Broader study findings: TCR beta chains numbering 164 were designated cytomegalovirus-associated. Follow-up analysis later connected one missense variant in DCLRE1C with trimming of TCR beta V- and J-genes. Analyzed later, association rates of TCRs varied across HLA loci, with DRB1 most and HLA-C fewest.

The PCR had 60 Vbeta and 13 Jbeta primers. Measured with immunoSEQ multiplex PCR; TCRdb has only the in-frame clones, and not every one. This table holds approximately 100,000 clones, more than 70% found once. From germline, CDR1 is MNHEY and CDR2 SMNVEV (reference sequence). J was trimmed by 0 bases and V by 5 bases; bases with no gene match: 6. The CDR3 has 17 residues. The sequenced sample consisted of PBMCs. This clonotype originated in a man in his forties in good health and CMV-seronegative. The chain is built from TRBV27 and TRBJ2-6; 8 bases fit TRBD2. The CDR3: CASSRPGTSSGANVLTF. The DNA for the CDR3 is TGTGCCAGCAGTCGTCCGGGGACTAGCTCTGGGGCCAACGTCCTGACTTTC.